The 25 T cell receptor beta chains listed next were all sequenced from one sample in a study of cytomegalovirus exposure and HLA in healthy donors. The PCR used 60 Vbeta and 13 Jbeta primers. The repertoire was sequenced with immunoSEQ multiplex PCR; TCRdb's copy has only in-frame clones and lacks some. The sample carries approximately 91,000 clones, around 59% recorded once. Sequenced: PBMCs. The receptors stem from a human donor in good health.

The chain carries TRBV15 and TRBJ2-5; 9 nucleotides align to TRBD1. Germline V lookup: CDR1 LNHNV, CDR2 YYDKDF (reference sequence). V shed 3 bases and J 1 base; nucleotides not matched to a gene: 3. The CDR3 runs to 15 residues. CDR3 loop: CATSSYRGRQETQYF. As DNA, the CDR3 is TGTGCCACCAGCAGTTACAGGGGGCGCCAAGAGACCCAGTACTTC.

This chain connects TRBV6-1 to TRBJ2-7; D is perhaps TRBD1 (6 bases). CDR1 MNHNS and CDR2 SASEGT come from the germline V gene. The CDR3 loop spans 13 amino acids. The V and J ends lost 6 bases and 5 bases respectively, with 14 bases between them. Written as DNA, the CDR3 is TGTGCCAGCAGGCAGACAGGAGCACACGAGCAGTACTTC. Its protein is CASRQTGAHEQYF.

The chain is built from TRBV2 and TRBJ2-3; 14 bases fit TRBD2. CDR1 SNHLY and CDR2 FYNNEI come from the germline V gene. V gave up 3 bases and J gave up 4 bases; unmatched junction bases: 3. This CDR3 is 16 amino acids long. CDR3 bases: TGTGCCAGCAGTGAGGGACTAGCGGGGGCGGCAGATACGCAGTATTTT. Its translation: CASSEGLAGAADTQYF.

The sample holds a few counts of this clone. The CDR3 loop reads CASSLDGDSPLHF. The DNA of the CDR3 is TGCGCCAGCAGCTTGGACGGGGATTCACCCCTCCACTTT. The chain joins TRBV5-1 to TRBJ1-6, with D hard to call. Trimming shortened V by 0 bases and J by 8 bases, and 6 bases separated the two germline ends. The V gene's germline CDR1 is SGHRS and CDR2 YFSETQ. CDR3 length: 13 residues.

The table lists this clone with a few counts. The genes are TRBV10-3 and TRBJ2-7; weak D call: TRBD2 (6 bases). CDR3 length: 14 amino acids. CDR1 and CDR2 (germline): ENHRY, SYGVKD. V was cut by 10 bases and J by 0 bases, with 16 bases left in between. CDR3 sequence: CASRPGGGSYEQYF. The CDR3 region has the DNA TGTGCCAGCCGCCCCGGGGGTGGCTCCTACGAGCAGTACTTC.

The chain uses TRBV19 and TRBJ1-1; 9 nucleotides match TRBD1. The CDR3 contains 17 residues. V shed 3 bases, J shed 5 bases, and the junction held 13 bases outside the gene matches. Germline CDR1 LNHDA, CDR2 SQIVND (reference sequence). This CDR3 reads CASSISLGTGYGTEAFF. The CDR3 bases are TGTGCCAGTAGTATTAGTTTAGGGACAGGGTATGGTACTGAAGCTTTCTTT.

This clone was seen more than once but under ten times. The J gene is TRBJ2-3, the V gene TRBV9; 11 bases are shared with TRBD2. Germline V gene data show CDR1 as SGDLS and CDR2 as YYNGEE. The CDR3 covers 17 residues. V lost 2 bases and J lost 3; bases outside the gene matches: 8. CDR3 sequence: CASSVRGLAGGTDTQYF. For the CDR3, the DNA is TGTGCCAGCAGCGTTCGGGGCCTAGCGGGGGGAACAGATACGCAGTATTTT.

The chain couples TRBV19 to TRBJ2-5; 7 bases are shared with TRBD2. V lost 3 bases and J lost 5; bases outside the gene matches: 3. The CDR3 is made up of 13 amino acids. CDR1 and CDR2 (germline): LNHDA, SQIVND (reference sequence). The CDR3 nucleotides read TGTGCCAGTAGTATTGGGCGGGGGGAGACCCAGTACTTC. Its protein product is CASSIGRGETQYF.

In this sample, this clone turned up once. The rearrangement uses TRBV5-1 and TRBJ2-5; D unclear. Germline CDR1 SGHRS, CDR2 YFSETQ. V lost 4 bases, J lost 1 base, and 2 bases lay in between. The CDR3 spans 11 residues. CDR3 region: CASSLQETQYF. The CDR3 nucleotides are TGCGCCAGCAGCCTCCAAGAGACCCAGTACTTC.

The chain links TRBV5-4 to TRBJ1-2; D is possibly TRBD1 (5 bases). Germline assignment: CDR1 SGHNT and CDR2 YYREEE (reference sequence). Trimming shortened V by 4 bases and J by 5 bases, and 18 bases separated the two germline ends. The CDR3 length is 15 residues. This CDR3 is CASSPPGDSSYGYTF. CDR3 DNA sequence: TGTGCCAGCAGCCCGCCGGGGGATAGCTCTTATGGCTACACCTTC.

The CDR3 protein is CASSPGPSGGSEQYF. CDR3 coding DNA: TGTGCCAGCAGCCCCGGTCCTAGCGGGGGAAGCGAGCAGTACTTC. The rearrangement uses TRBV14 and TRBJ2-7; 10 bases map to TRBD2. Germline trimming cut 4 bases from V and 6 bases from J; bases unmatched to any gene: 9. The CDR3 loop spans 15 amino acids. The germline V gene has CDR1 SGHDN and CDR2 FVKESK.

The rearrangement uses TRBV7-9 and TRBJ1-2, with D uncertain. Between the trimmed V and J ends, which lost 5 bases and 8 bases, there was a span of 24 bases. Germline loops: CDR1 SEHNR, CDR2 FQNEAQ (reference sequence). The CDR3 has 16 amino acids. In nucleotides, the CDR3 is TGTGCCAGCAGCCCCTCGGCATCGGGGTTTGGTATGGGCTACACCTTC. It codes for CASSPSASGFGMGYTF. Drawing the rest from reference TRBV7-9 and TRBJ1-2, the complete variable domain is DTGVSQNPRHKITKRGQNVTFRCDPISEHNRLYWYRQTLGQGPEFLTYFQNEAQLEKSRLLSDRFSAERPKGSFSTLEIQRTEQGDSAMYLCASSPSASGFGMGYTFGSGTRLTVV.

The table lists this clone with a few counts. The chain couples TRBV9 to TRBJ2-1, with D tentatively TRBD2 (7 bases). CDR1 SGDLS and CDR2 YYNGEE come from the germline V gene. The CDR3 has 16 residues. V was clipped by 5 bases and J by 4 bases, with 19 bases between them. CDR3 coding DNA: TGTGCCAGCAGTGGGGCGGGGGCGACCAGTTACAATGAGCAGTTCTTC. Its translation is CASSGAGATSYNEQFF.

This clone has just a few counts. This chain uses TRBV5-1 with TRBJ2-6, with 7 bases fitting TRBD1. This CDR3 contains 15 residues. Per germline, CDR1 SGHRS and CDR2 YFSETQ. Trimming took 4 bases from V and 2 from J; bases not matched to a gene: 3. DNA for the CDR3: TGCGCCAGCAGCCCGACAGGGACTGGGGCCAACGTCCTGACTTTC. Translated: CASSPTGTGANVLTF.

V usage is TRBV18 and J usage is TRBJ2-1; 7 bases fit TRBD1. The CDR3 is 16 residues long. With 0 bases clipped from V and 4 bases from J, the junction kept 6 bases outside the gene matches. Germline V CDR1 and CDR2: KGHSH, LQKENI. The CDR3 nucleotides read TGTGCCAGCTCACCACCCGACAGGGCTTTGTACAATGAGCAGTTCTTC. Translated: CASSPPDRALYNEQFF.

The J gene is TRBJ2-7, the V gene TRBV5-6; TRBD1 matches 7 bases. Germline-derived CDR1 and CDR2 are SGHDT and YYEEEE. The CDR3 is 15 amino acids. After removal of 3 bases from V and 4 bases from J, the junction contained 10 bases not matched to a gene. The CDR3 DNA follows: TGTGCCAGCAGCTGGGGGAGACAGGGCCTTTACGAGCAGTACTTC. Translation gives CASSWGRQGLYEQYF.

As for this clone: Other nucleotide sequences in the sample specify the same CDR3. The chain links TRBV7-3 to TRBJ1-1; D unresolved. The CDR3 is made up of 14 amino acids. V was pared by 0 bases and J by 1 base, with 6 bases between. Germline CDR1 SGHTA, CDR2 FQGTGA. As DNA, the CDR3 is TGTGCCAGCAGCTTAACGGGAGGGAACACTGAAGCTTTCTTT. Translated: CASSLTGGNTEAFF. The full variable domain, completed using reference TRBV7-3 and TRBJ1-1, is GAGVSQTPSNKVTEKGKYVELRCDPISGHTALYWYRQSLGQGPEFLIYFQGTGAADDSGLPNDRFFAVRPEGSVSTLKIQRTERGDSAVYLCASSLTGGNTEAFFGQGTRLTVV.

This clone was observed a handful of times. This chain links TRBV9 with TRBJ2-7; D is uncertain. CDR1 is SGDLS and CDR2 is YYNGEE in the germline V gene. Trimming stripped 0 bases from V and 5 bases from J, with 12 bases between. The CDR3 is 14 amino acids. The CDR3 DNA sequence: TGTGCCAGCAGCGTAGGGGCAGGTATCCACGAGCAGTACTTC. It encodes CASSVGAGIHEQYF.

The chain has TRBV19 and TRBJ1-1; no definite D call. Trimming cost V 6 bases and J 2 bases, with 28 bases left between them. The CDR3 is made up of 19 amino acids. Germline values: CDR1 LNHDA, CDR2 SQIVND (reference sequence). Here the CDR3 DNA reads TGTGCCAGTAGGAAAAGCCCCCATAGTGGCGGAGGTACTAACACTGAAGCTTTCTTT. Its protein product is CASRKSPHSGGGTNTEAFF.

This rearrangement joins TRBV4-3 to TRBJ1-4; D not certain. This CDR3 is 13 amino acids long. V was clipped by 0 bases and J by 7 bases, with 6 bases between them. Germline CDR1 and CDR2: LGHNA and YSLEER. In DNA, the CDR3 is TGCGCCAGCAGCCAAGAGGGAGGTGAAAAACTGTTTTTT. It encodes CASSQEGGEKLFF.

This sequence joins TRBV11-3 and TRBJ2-1; 7 bases fit TRBD2. This CDR3 has 15 residues. V lost 5 bases, J lost 2 bases, and 6 bases stayed unmatched. The germline V gene encodes CDR1 SGHNT and CDR2 YENEEA. CDR3 DNA sequence: TGTGCCAGCAGCCGGCTCGGGACTACCTACAATGAGCAGTTCTTC. Residues: CASSRLGTTYNEQFF. Using reference TRBV11-3 and TRBJ2-1 for the parts outside the CDR3, the full variable domain is EAGVVQSPRYKIIEKKQPVAFWCNPISGHNTLYWYLQNLGQGPELLIRYENEEAVDDSQLPKDRFSAERLKGVDSTLKIQPAELGDSAVYLCASSRLGTTYNEQFFGPGTRLTVL.

The chain has TRBV19 and TRBJ1-4, with 7 bases aligning to TRBD1. Per the germline V gene, CDR1 is LNHDA and CDR2 is SQIVND (reference sequence). Germline trimming cut 9 bases from V and 4 bases from J; bases unmatched to any gene: 11. CDR3 length equals 15 residues. In DNA form, the CDR3 reads TGTGCCAGCCAGAATAGGGACAGCCTTAATGAAAAACTGTTTTTT. It specifies CASQNRDSLNEKLFF.

V and J are TRBV14 and TRBJ2-3; no firm D call. This CDR3 region has 13 residues. V was cut by 1 base and J by 8 bases, with 10 bases left in between. Germline V gene data show CDR1 as SGHDN and CDR2 as FVKESK. As DNA, the CDR3 is TGTGCCAGCAGCCAAGTTCATACGGGTACGCAGTATTTT. Protein sequence: CASSQVHTGTQYF. The variable domain in full, with the rest retrieved from reference TRBV14 and TRBJ2-3, is EAGVTQFPSHSVIEKGQTVTLRCDPISGHDNLYWYRRVMGKEIKFLLHFVKESKQDESGMPNNRFLAERTGGTYSTLKVQPAELEDSGVYFCASSQVHTGTQYFGPGTRLTVL.

V gene TRBV29-1 combines with J gene TRBJ2-7; 8 bases line up with TRBD1. V lost 6 bases, J lost 3 bases, and 1 base stayed unmatched. CDR1 SQVTM and CDR2 ANQGSEA come from the germline V gene. The CDR3 is 11 amino acids. CDR3 sequence reads: CSVGQDYEQYF. The CDR3 nucleotides read TGCAGCGTGGGACAGGACTACGAGCAGTACTTC.

The rearrangement joins TRBV30 to TRBJ1-4; tentatively, D is TRBD1 (6 bases). The ends were cut back, 8 bases at V and 8 bases at J, with 18 bases in the middle. The CDR3 runs to 13 residues. Germline V gene data show CDR1 as GTSNPN and CDR2 as SVGIG (reference sequence). CDR3 in DNA: TGTGCCCTATCGTGGGGGCAGGGGGAAAAACTGTTTTTT. Protein product: CALSWGQGEKLFF.